Given below is one T cell receptor (beta chain) in context. This record comes from a study of blood T cell repertoires in COVID-19. Profiled with immunoSEQ multiplex PCR; TCRdb holds only in-frame clones, not every one. The sample has about 230,000 clones; about 80% are singletons. Ages ranged from roughly 18 to 100 years, with residence in under 25 US areas. CDR1 and CDR2 from the germline V gene are SGHTA and FQGNSA. Trimming left V 3 bases short and J 9 bases short, with 15 bases between. The CDR3 sequence is 15 residues long. The chain couples TRBV7-2 to TRBJ1-6, with a tentative D call TRBD1 (5 bases). This TCR was sampled from a man aged 55 to 70 who had recovered from COVID-19. Sequencing was done on a sample of PBMCs or T cells enriched from blood (not recorded which). This chain's CDR3 is CASSLGQGFASPLHF. CDR3 DNA: TGTGCCAGCAGCTTGGGGCAGGGTTTCGCTTCACCCCTCCACTTT.